This entry concerns a single T cell receptor beta chain. There is no known antigen for this receptor. Per-nucleotide qualities are absent, and no much larger clonotype sits a single base away. The source of the sample is a study of blood T cell repertoires in COVID-19 (dated by TCRdb to between 2020 and 2021). In the study overall: Samples covering the acute and convalescent phases of COVID-19 were provided by collaborators in the United States, Italy and Spain. The prospective study material was composed of cDNA or gDNA derived from T cells, B-cell-depleted T cells, or PBMCs. The dataset comprised deeply sampled blood TCRbeta repertoires from subjects exposed to, actively infected with, or recovered from COVID-19. The repertoires were released in a freely available public database intended as a resource for research on the immune response to SARS-CoV-2. Samples were obtained from the ongoing ImmuneRACE study (first 160 participants) and from 1,254 subjects provided by 6 global collaborators. Nearly every sample came with metadata listing a de-identified subject ID, COVID-19 status, age in years and sex. HLA class I and class II types, where available, came from metadata supplied by the sample provider rather than from assay-based typing. General conclusions and limits of the study: The quantity of clinical and demographic metadata differed by source and by participant and was supplied without curation.

The CDR3 has 16 amino acids, counting the end cysteine and phenylalanine. The retained sequence is limited to the CDR3, 48 bases, with the frame set at the first base. From a lookup of the germline V gene, CDR1 and CDR2 are MGHRA and YSYEKL. Trimmed from V: 2 bases; trimmed from J: 2 bases; junction bases lacking a gene match: 5. Another Seattle source contributed samples from volunteer blood donors who had recovered from COVID-19. Collaborating institutions collected whole blood in K2EDTA tubes following their own protocols. For TCRbeta analysis, collaborators shipped samples as frozen whole blood, isolated PBMCs, or DNA extracted from either of those sample types. TCRbeta CDR3 regions were amplified from genomic DNA by means of the immunoSEQ Assay, a bias-controlled multiplex PCR. As for the authors' bioinformatics: Nucleated cell counts per sample were estimated from amplification of reference gene primers within the assay. Sequence reads were collapsed and filtered to measure the absolute abundance of every unique TCRbeta CDR3 rearrangement. For each sample, productive Simpson clonality was calculated by taking the square root of Simpson's diversity index across productive rearrangements. The clones in this table, taken by TCRdb from immuneACCESS, are in-frame only. Not every clone is retained; where verified, under half of the shortfall comes from an unresolved V gene, and the cause of the rest is unknown. The V and J calls and clone size were taken over from that table, and D and trimming were inferred from the DNA. The sample profile shows some 320,000 clones; around 88% of them were found once. The leading ten clones occupy 5.5% to 8% of the sample.

This TCR derives from a woman aged 25 to 39 who had recovered from COVID-19. Source material: peripheral blood. Recombination joined TRBV4-1 with TRBJ1-3; 8 nucleotides in the junction match TRBD1. The bases read TGCGCCAGCAGCCAATTTGGACAGGGCACTGGAAACACCATATATTTT. This encodes CASSQFGQGTGNTIYF.